The sequence of this T cell receptor beta chain was determined in a study of chemoradiotherapy in HPV16-positive cancers. Study as a whole: Functional T-cell assays on a couple of HPV16-positive patients' cells defined candidate HPV-specific clones and common TCR motifs.

The method was immunoSEQ multiplex PCR; TCRdb's version includes in-frame clones alone and lacks a portion of them. The data contain fewer than 15,000 clones, roughly 88% of them singletons. Over chemoradiotherapy, repertoires were sampled more than once. General study points: Candidate HPV-specific clones and E7-related TCR motifs grew in tumor during treatment. HPV-specific T cells were functionally defined from only two HPV16-positive patients.

Comments on this clone: Its target is unknown.

The origin of this receptor is a human donor with HPV-associated anogenital cancer. Sequenced here: blood, sampled from a patient who underwent chemoradiotherapy.

The CDR3 spells CSVLDRGGEQYF. The CDR3 bases are TGCAGCGTTCTGGACAGGGGGGGCGAGCAGTACTTC. The chain combines TRBV29-1 with TRBJ2-5; TRBD1 matches at 10 bases. The end of the DNA is better explained by TRBJ2-7, so the J call may be wrong. The CDR3 loop spans 12 amino acids. Looked up from germline, CDR1 is SQVTM and CDR2 is ANQGSEA.